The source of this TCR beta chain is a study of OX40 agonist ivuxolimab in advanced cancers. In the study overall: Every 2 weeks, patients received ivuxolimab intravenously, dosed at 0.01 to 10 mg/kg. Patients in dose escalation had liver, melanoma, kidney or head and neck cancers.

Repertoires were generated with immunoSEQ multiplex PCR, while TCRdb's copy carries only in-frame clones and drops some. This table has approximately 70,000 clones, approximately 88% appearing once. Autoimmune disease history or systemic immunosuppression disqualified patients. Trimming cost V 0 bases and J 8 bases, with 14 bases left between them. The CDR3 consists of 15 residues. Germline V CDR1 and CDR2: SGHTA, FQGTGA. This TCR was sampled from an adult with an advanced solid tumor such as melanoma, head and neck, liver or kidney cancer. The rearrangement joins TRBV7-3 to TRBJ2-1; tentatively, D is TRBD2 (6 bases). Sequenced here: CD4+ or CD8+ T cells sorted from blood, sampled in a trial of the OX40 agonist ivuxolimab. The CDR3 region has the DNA TGTGCCAGCAGCTTAACCGGGCGGCCGGGGGATGAGCAGTTCTTC. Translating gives CASSLTGRPGDEQFF. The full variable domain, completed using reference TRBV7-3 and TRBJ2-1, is GAGVSQTPSNKVTEKGKYVELRCDPISGHTALYWYRQSLGQGPEFLIYFQGTGAADDSGLPNDRFFAVRPEGSVSTLKIQRTERGDSAVYLCASSLTGRPGDEQFFGPGTRLTVL.